This TCR beta chain was captured in a study of blood T cell repertoires in COVID-19. Looking at the study overall: PBMCs, B-cell-depleted T cells, or T cells were the source of the cDNA or gDNA that made up the material.

How the authors handled the data: Amplification of reference gene primers provided the estimated nucleated cell counts. Generated by immunoSEQ multiplex PCR, the TCRdb table keeps only in-frame clones and is missing some. The V and J calls and clone size are taken from that table; D and trimming were inferred from the DNA. The table shows about 98,000 clones, with around 82% occurring only once. This receptor was taken from a man in his 70s with active or convalescent COVID-19. The sequenced sample was peripheral blood.

The CDR3 spells CASSESVSGGSYNEQFF. In DNA, the CDR3 is TGCGCCAGCAGTGAGTCCGTTAGCGGGGGCTCCTACAATGAGCAGTTCTTC. The gene calls are TRBV10-1 and TRBJ2-1; 9 nucleotides match TRBD2. Germline V CDR1 and CDR2: WNHNN, SYGVQD (reference sequence). CDR3 size: 17 residues. Germline trimming cut 0 bases from V and 0 bases from J; bases unmatched to any gene: 3.